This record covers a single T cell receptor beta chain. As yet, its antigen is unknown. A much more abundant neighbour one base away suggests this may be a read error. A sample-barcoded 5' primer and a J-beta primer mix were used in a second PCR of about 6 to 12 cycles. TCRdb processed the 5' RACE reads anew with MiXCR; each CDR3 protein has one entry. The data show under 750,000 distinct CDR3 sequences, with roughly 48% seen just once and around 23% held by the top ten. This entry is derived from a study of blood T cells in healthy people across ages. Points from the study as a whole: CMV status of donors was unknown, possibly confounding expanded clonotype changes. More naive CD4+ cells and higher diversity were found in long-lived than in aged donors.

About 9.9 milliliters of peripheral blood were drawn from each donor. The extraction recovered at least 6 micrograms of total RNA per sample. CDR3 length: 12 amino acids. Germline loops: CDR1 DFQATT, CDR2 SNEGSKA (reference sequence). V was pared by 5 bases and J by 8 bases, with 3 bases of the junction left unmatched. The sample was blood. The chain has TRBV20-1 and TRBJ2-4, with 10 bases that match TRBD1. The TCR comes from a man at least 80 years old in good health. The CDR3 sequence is CSAGTGVDIQYF. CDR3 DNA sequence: TGCAGTGCTGGGACAGGGGTGGACATTCAGTACTTC.